One sample yielded the 23 T cell receptor beta chains listed below, sequenced in a study of blood T cell repertoires in COVID-19. Assay used: immunoSEQ multiplex PCR; TCRdb lists only in-frame clones, some missing. The sample carries 200,000 to 250,000 clones, roughly 80% recorded once. Material: peripheral blood. Receptors were obtained from a man younger than 40 with active or convalescent COVID-19.

CDR3 residues: CASSQDHAGGSYNEQFF. As DNA, the CDR3 is TGCGCCAGCAGCCAAGATCACGCGGGAGGGTCCTACAATGAGCAGTTCTTC. The rearrangement links TRBV4-1 to TRBJ2-1; TRBD2 agrees at 9 bases. Unmatched junction bases numbered 4, after V lost 0 bases and J lost 1 base. CDR1 and CDR2 from the germline V gene are MGHRA and YSYEKL. The CDR3 is 17 residues long.

This clone was picked up one time. The CDR3 region is CAISARLAGNWETQYF. The DNA of the CDR3 is TGTGCCATCAGTGCGCGACTAGCGGGGAATTGGGAGACCCAGTACTTC. The V gene is TRBV10-3, the J gene TRBJ2-5, with TRBD2 identical over 11 bases. The junction had 9 bases not matched to a gene; V was cut back by 4 bases and J by 5 bases. Germline-derived CDR1 and CDR2 are ENHRY and SYGVKD. This CDR3 comprises 16 residues.

This clone appeared once. The chain couples TRBV9 to TRBJ1-1; unclear D gene. There are 15 residues in the CDR3. Trimming removed 4 bases at V and 0 bases at J, with 13 bases between. Per the germline V gene, CDR1 is SGDLS and CDR2 is YYNGEE. In nucleotides, the CDR3 is TGTGCCAGCAGCTCCTCCGCGGGGTTGAACACTGAAGCTTTCTTT. Translating it yields CASSSSAGLNTEAFF.

The genes are TRBV27 and TRBJ1-5; D unresolved. CDR3 length: 13 amino acids. Trimming cost V 3 bases and J 7 bases, with 10 bases left between them. The germline gives CDR1 MNHEY, CDR2 SMNVEV (reference sequence). The DNA of the CDR3 is TGTGCCAGCAGTTTCTCGACCGGGCAGCCCCAGCATTTT. It encodes CASSFSTGQPQHF.

The V gene is TRBV3-1 (or the pseudogene TRBV3-2), the J gene TRBJ2-1; D remains unclear. The germline V gene encodes CDR1 LGHDT and CDR2 YNNKEL (reference sequence). There are 15 residues in the CDR3. Trimming took off 2 bases at V and 0 bases at J, with 8 bases between the two ends. This CDR3 is CASSQKWSSYNEQFF. Here the CDR3 DNA reads TGTGCCAGCAGCCAAAAATGGAGCTCCTACAATGAGCAGTTCTTC.

The chain has TRBV18 and TRBJ1-1, with 7 bases identical to TRBD1. The CDR3 is 16 residues long. Germline-derived CDR1 and CDR2 are KGHSH and LQKENI. Trimming cost V 3 bases and J 0 bases; bases outside gene matches: 7. For the CDR3, the DNA is TGTGCCAGCTCACCTCCTTGGGACAGCATGAACACTGAAGCTTTCTTT. Translating it yields CASSPPWDSMNTEAFF.

The chain is built from TRBV5-1 and TRBJ1-1; D unclear. With 1 base removed from V and 4 bases from J, the gap between germline ends came to 11 bases. The germline V gene encodes CDR1 SGHRS and CDR2 YFSETQ. This CDR3 region has 14 residues. The DNA of the CDR3 is TGCGCCAGCAGCTTGAGCCCCTCGGGCACTGAAGCTTTCTTT. Translation gives CASSLSPSGTEAFF.

V and J are TRBV11-2 and TRBJ1-5; 7 bases match TRBD1. With V trimmed by 1 base and J by 3 bases, 3 bases remained unmatched. The CDR3 totals 15 residues. CDR1 and CDR2 (germline): SGHAT, FQNNGV. Here the CDR3 reads CASSLGQGYNQPQHF. DNA of the CDR3: TGTGCCAGCAGCTTAGGACAGGGCTACAATCAGCCCCAGCATTTT.

V gene TRBV9 combines with J gene TRBJ2-3; 7 bases are shared with TRBD2. Looked up from germline, CDR1 is SGDLS and CDR2 is YYNGEE. The CDR3 sequence is 19 residues long. V trimming: 4 bases; J trimming: 0 bases; junction bases outside the gene matches: 17. CDR3 bases: TGTGCCAGCAGCCCTAGCGGAGGGCCCCTATCCGATAGCACAGATACGCAGTATTTT. This gives the protein CASSPSGGPLSDSTDTQYF.

This chain links TRBV5-6 with TRBJ2-5, with D possibly matching TRBD1 (6 bases). The germline V gene has CDR1 SGHDT and CDR2 YYEEEE. V dropped 5 bases and J dropped 2 bases, with 10 bases sitting between them. The CDR3 has 13 amino acids. The CDR3 sequence is CASRKQGQETQYF. CDR3 nucleotides: TGTGCCAGCAGAAAACAGGGACAAGAGACCCAGTACTTC.

The chain carries TRBV4-3 and TRBJ2-3; 11 bases match TRBD2. Germline V lookup: CDR1 LGHNA, CDR2 YSLEER. The CDR3 spans 20 residues. The junction had 12 bases not matched to a gene; V was cut back by 1 base and J by 0 bases. The DNA of the CDR3 is TGCGCCAGCAGCCAAGGCCACCTTTCCGGGACTAGCGGTAGCACAGATACGCAGTATTTT. Translation: CASSQGHLSGTSGSTDTQYF.

This clone has ten or more counts. The gene calls are TRBV5-1 and TRBJ1-6; the match to TRBD1 covers 9 bases. Germline values: CDR1 SGHRS, CDR2 YFSETQ. The CDR3 runs to 14 residues. Losses at the gene ends were 0 bases for V and 12 bases for J; bases not matched to a gene: 4. CDR3 DNA: TGCGCCAGCAGCTTGGACAGGGGGCGACTACCCCTCCACTTT. Translation: CASSLDRGRLPLHF.

This clone was found once. The chain recombines TRBV2 with TRBJ1-1; D may be TRBD1 (5 bases). CDR1 is SNHLY and CDR2 is FYNNEI in the germline V gene. The CDR3 covers 14 residues. V lost 2 bases to trimming and J lost 4 bases, with 11 bases between them. In DNA form, the CDR3 reads TGTGCCAGCAGTGAAAGCAGGGTGGGCACTGAAGCTTTCTTT. Its translation is CASSESRVGTEAFF.

The chain is built from TRBV30 and TRBJ2-7; the match to TRBD1 covers 10 bases. Germline CDR1 and CDR2: GTSNPN and SVGIG (reference sequence). The junction had 7 bases not matched to a gene; V was cut back by 4 bases and J by 1 base. This CDR3 has 15 amino acids. The CDR3 bases are TGTGCCTGGACAAAAGGGACAGGGGCGTCCTACGAGCAGTACTTC. Translating gives CAWTKGTGASYEQYF.

The chain is built from TRBV5-4 and TRBJ1-1; 7 bases are shared with TRBD1. The length of the CDR3 is 14 residues. CDR1 is SGHNT and CDR2 is YYREEE in the germline V gene (reference sequence). J lost 1 base, V lost 4 bases, and 4 bases had no gene match. DNA for the CDR3: TGTGCCAGCAGCAGCCGGGACAGGAACACTGAAGCTTTCTTT. Protein product: CASSSRDRNTEAFF.

This chain joins TRBV9 and TRBJ2-3, with 9 nucleotides matching TRBD2. From germline, CDR1 is SGDLS and CDR2 YYNGEE. V lost 0 bases to trimming and J lost 1 base; unmatched junction nucleotides: 9. The CDR3 runs to 18 residues. The CDR3 DNA follows: TGTGCCAGCAGCGTAGGGGATAGCGGGGGAAGGGGCACAGATACGCAGTATTTT. It encodes CASSVGDSGGRGTDTQYF. The full variable domain, rest sourced from reference TRBV9 and TRBJ2-3, is DSGVTQTPKHLITATGQRVTLRCSPRSGDLSVYWYQQSLDQGLQFLIQYYNGEERAKGNILERFSAQQFPDLHSELNLSSLELGDSALYFCASSVGDSGGRGTDTQYFGPGTRLTVL.

The CDR3 coding sequence is TGTGCCATCAGATGGGGCTTGGGCGCTGAAGCTTTCTTT. Its translation is CAIRWGLGAEAFF. V usage is TRBV10-3 and J usage is TRBJ1-1, with a possible D match to TRBD1 (5 bases). This CDR3 is built from 13 residues. V lost 6 bases and J 6 bases, leaving 14 bases between the germline ends. Germline V gene sequence: CDR1 ENHRY, CDR2 SYGVKD.

CDR3 loop: CASSLIPAYEQYF. Here the CDR3 DNA reads TGTGCCAGCAGCTTAATTCCAGCCTACGAGCAGTACTTC. The rearrangement links TRBV7-9 to TRBJ2-7; D remains unclear. V was clipped by 2 bases and J by 2 bases, with 7 bases between them. The CDR3 extends over 13 amino acids. CDR1 and CDR2 from the germline V gene are SEHNR and FQNEAQ (reference sequence).

V usage is TRBV28 and J usage is TRBJ2-2, with 11 bases aligning to TRBD1. Germline loops: CDR1 MDHEN, CDR2 SYDVKM. V gave up 6 bases and J gave up 7 bases; unmatched junction bases: 7. CDR3 length: 15 residues. The CDR3 region is CASSWTGGAIGELFF. The DNA of the CDR3 is TGTGCCAGCAGCTGGACAGGGGGCGCTATCGGGGAGCTGTTTTTT.

This clone was seen just once. The V gene is TRBV5-4, the J gene TRBJ2-2; 7 positions match TRBD1. With 2 bases clipped from V and 1 base from J, the junction kept 2 bases outside the gene matches. The CDR3 sequence is 15 residues long. CDR1 is SGHNT and CDR2 is YYREEE in the germline V gene (reference sequence). CDR3 region: CASSFQGVNTGELFF. The CDR3 DNA is TGTGCCAGCAGCTTTCAGGGGGTGAACACCGGGGAGCTGTTTTTT.

This sequence joins TRBV4-3 and TRBJ2-1; TRBD2 matches 8 bases. The CDR3 contains 17 residues. The germline V gene has CDR1 LGHNA and CDR2 YSLEER. Trimming cost V 1 base and J 7 bases; bases outside gene matches: 12. CDR3 DNA: TGCGCCAGCAGCCAAGGAATGCGGGGGGCCGGCGGAAATGAGCAGTTCTTC. Translation gives CASSQGMRGAGGNEQFF.

There are a few counts of this clone. This rearrangement joins TRBV3-1 (or the pseudogene TRBV3-2) to TRBJ2-2; 7 bases map to TRBD2. Looked up from germline, CDR1 is LGHDT and CDR2 is YNNKEL (reference sequence). V was clipped by 2 bases and J by 5 bases; unmatched bases: 5. The CDR3 has 15 residues. The CDR3 spells CASSQLMGGTGELFF. CDR3 nucleotides: TGTGCCAGCAGCCAACTCATGGGGGGGACCGGGGAGCTGTTTTTT.

The J gene is TRBJ1-3, the V gene TRBV28, with 8 bases lining up with TRBD1. V shed 6 bases, J shed 11 bases, and the junction held 6 bases outside the gene matches. Per germline, CDR1 MDHEN and CDR2 SYDVKM. CDR3 length: 12 amino acids. CDR3 residues: CASRGTGAPIYF. In DNA, the CDR3 is TGTGCCAGCAGGGGGACAGGCGCCCCCATATATTTT. The full variable domain, its missing parts supplied by reference TRBV28 and TRBJ1-3, is DVKVTQSSRYLVKRTGEKVFLECVQDMDHENMFWYRQDPGLGLRLIYFSYDVKMKEKGDIPEGYSVSREKKERFSLILESASTNQTSMYLCASRGTGAPIYFGEGSWLTVV.